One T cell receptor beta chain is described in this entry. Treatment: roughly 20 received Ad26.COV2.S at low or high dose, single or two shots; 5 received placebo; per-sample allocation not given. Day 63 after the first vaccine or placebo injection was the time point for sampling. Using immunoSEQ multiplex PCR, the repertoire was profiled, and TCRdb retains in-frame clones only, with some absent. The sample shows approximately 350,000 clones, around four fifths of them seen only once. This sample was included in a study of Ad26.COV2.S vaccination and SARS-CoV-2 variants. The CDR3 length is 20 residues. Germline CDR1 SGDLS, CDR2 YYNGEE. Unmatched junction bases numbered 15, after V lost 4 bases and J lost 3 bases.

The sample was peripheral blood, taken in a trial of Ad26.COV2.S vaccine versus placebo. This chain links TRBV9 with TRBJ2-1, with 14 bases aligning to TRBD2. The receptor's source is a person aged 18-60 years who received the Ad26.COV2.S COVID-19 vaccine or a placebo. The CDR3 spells CASSRRTGTSGSKVYNEQFF. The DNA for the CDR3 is TGTGCCAGCAGCAGGAGGACCGGGACTAGCGGGAGTAAAGTCTACAATGAGCAGTTCTTC.